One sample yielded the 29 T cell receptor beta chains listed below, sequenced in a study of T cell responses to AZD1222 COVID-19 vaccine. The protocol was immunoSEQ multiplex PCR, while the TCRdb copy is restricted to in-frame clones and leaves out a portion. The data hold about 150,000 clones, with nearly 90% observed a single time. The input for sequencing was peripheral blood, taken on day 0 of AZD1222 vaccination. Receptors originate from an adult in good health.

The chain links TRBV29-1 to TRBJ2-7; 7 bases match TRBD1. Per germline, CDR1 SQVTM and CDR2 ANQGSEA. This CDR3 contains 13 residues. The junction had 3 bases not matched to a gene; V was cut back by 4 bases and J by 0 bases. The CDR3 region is CSVGRGISYEQYF. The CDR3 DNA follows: TGCAGCGTTGGCAGGGGGATCTCCTACGAGCAGTACTTC.

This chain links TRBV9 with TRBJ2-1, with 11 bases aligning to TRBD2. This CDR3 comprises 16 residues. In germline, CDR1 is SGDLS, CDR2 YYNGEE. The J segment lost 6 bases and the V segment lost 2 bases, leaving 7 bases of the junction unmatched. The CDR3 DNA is TGTGCCAGCAGCGTCTTTAGCGGGAGGGCTATCAATGAGCAGTTCTTC. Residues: CASSVFSGRAINEQFF.

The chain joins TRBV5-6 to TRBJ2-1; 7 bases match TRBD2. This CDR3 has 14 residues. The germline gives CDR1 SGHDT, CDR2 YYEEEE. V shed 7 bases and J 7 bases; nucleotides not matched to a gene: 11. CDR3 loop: CASSWRFGGNEQFF. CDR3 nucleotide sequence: TGTGCCAGCTCTTGGAGGTTCGGGGGGAATGAGCAGTTCTTC. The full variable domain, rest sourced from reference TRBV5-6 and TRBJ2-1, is DAGVTQSPTHLIKTRGQQVTLRCSPKSGHDTVSWYQQALGQGPQFIFQYYEEEERQRGNFPDRFSGHQFPNYSSELNVNALLLGDSALYLCASSWRFGGNEQFFGPGTRLTVL.

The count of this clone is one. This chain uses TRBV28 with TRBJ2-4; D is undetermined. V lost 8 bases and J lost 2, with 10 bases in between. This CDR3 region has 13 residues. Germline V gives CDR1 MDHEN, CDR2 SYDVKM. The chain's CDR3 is CASGSLPKNIQYF. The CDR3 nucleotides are TGTGCCAGCGGTTCCCTGCCCAAAAACATTCAGTACTTC.

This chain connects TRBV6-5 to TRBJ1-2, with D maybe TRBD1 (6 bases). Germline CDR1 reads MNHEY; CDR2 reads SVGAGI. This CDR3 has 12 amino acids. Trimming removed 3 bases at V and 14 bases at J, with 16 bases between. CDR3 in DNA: TGTGCCAGCAGTTATTTCCAGGGGTCTAAGACCTTC. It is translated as CASSYFQGSKTF.

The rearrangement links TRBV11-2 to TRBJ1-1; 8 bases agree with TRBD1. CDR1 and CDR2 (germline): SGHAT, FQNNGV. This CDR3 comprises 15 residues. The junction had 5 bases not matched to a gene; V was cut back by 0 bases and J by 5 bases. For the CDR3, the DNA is TGTGCCAGCAGCTTAGACCCAGGGGGCGGAACTGAAGCTTTCTTT. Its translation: CASSLDPGGGTEAFF.

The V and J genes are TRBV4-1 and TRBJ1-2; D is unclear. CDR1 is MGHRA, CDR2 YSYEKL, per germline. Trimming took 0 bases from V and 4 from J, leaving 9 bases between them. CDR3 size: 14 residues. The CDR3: CASSQDRGSYGYTF. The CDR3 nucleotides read TGCGCCAGCAGCCAAGATCGAGGAAGCTATGGCTACACCTTC.

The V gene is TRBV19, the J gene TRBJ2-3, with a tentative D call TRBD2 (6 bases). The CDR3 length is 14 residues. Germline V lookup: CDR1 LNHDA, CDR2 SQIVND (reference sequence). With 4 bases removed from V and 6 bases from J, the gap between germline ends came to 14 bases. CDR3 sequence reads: CASSNSGRTDTQYF. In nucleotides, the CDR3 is TGTGCCAGTAGTAACTCGGGGAGGACCGATACGCAGTATTTT. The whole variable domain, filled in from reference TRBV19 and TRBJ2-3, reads DGGITQSPKYLFRKEGQNVTLSCEQNLNHDAMYWYRQDPGQGLRLIYYSQIVNDFQKGDIAEGYSVSREKKESFPLTVTSAQKNPTAFYLCASSNSGRTDTQYFGPGTRLTVL.

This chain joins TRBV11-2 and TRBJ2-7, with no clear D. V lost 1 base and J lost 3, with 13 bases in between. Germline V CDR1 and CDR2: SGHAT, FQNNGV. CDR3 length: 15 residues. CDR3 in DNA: TGTGCCAGCAGCTTAGTTCCCCAGGATTTCTACGAGCAGTACTTC. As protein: CASSLVPQDFYEQYF.

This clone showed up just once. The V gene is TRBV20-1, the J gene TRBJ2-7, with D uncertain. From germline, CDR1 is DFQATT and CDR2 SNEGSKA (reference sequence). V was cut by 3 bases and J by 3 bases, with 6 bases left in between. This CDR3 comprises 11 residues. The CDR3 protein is CSASANYEQYF. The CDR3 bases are TGCAGTGCTAGTGCCAACTACGAGCAGTACTTC.

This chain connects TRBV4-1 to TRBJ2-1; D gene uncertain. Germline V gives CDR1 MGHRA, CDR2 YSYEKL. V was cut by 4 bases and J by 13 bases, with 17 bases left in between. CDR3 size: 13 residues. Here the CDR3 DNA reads TGCGCCAGCAGCCCATCCTCACTGGATCAACAGTTCTTC. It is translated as CASSPSSLDQQFF.

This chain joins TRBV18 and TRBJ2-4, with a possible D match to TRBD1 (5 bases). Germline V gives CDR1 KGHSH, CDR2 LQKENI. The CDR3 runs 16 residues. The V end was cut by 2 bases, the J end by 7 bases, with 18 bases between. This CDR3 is CASSPSRKGSVNIQYF. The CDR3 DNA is TGTGCCAGCTCACCATCAAGAAAGGGGTCGGTTAACATTCAGTACTTC.

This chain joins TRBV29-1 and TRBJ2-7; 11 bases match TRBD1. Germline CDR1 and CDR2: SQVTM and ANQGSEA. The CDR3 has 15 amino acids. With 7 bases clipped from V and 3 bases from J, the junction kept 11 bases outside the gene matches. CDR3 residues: CSALRQDRGLYEQYF. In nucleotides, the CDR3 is TGCAGCGCCTTACGTCAGGACAGGGGGCTCTACGAGCAGTACTTC.

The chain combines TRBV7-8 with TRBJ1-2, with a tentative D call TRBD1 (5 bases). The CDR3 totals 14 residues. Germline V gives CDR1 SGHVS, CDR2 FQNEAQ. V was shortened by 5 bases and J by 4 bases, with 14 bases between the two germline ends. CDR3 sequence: CASSLGTVGYGYTF. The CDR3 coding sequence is TGTGCCAGCAGCCTCGGGACGGTGGGCTATGGCTACACCTTC.

DNA of the CDR3: TGTGCCAGTAGTATTGGGGCTAGCGGGAGCCAAGAGACCCAGTACTTC. Translated, it gives CASSIGASGSQETQYF. The V gene is TRBV19, the J gene TRBJ2-5; 10 nucleotides align to TRBD2. This CDR3 spans 16 amino acids. Germline V gives CDR1 LNHDA, CDR2 SQIVND (reference sequence). Germline trimming cut 3 bases from V and 1 base from J; bases unmatched to any gene: 5. The full variable domain, with the rest looked up from reference TRBV19 and TRBJ2-5, is DGGITQSPKYLFRKEGQNVTLSCEQNLNHDAMYWYRQDPGQGLRLIYYSQIVNDFQKGDIAEGYSVSREKKESFPLTVTSAQKNPTAFYLCASSIGASGSQETQYFGPGTRLLVL.

As DNA, the CDR3 is TGTGCCAGCAGCCGGAAGGCAGCCTACGAGCAGTACTTC. It specifies CASSRKAAYEQYF. The rearrangement uses TRBV6-2 or TRBV6-3 and TRBJ2-7, with D unclear. The ends were cut back, 6 bases at V and 2 bases at J, with 11 bases in the middle. The length of the CDR3 is 13 residues. Per germline, CDR1 MNHEY and CDR2 SVGEGT.

The CDR3, as DNA: TGTGCCAGCAGCTCAACCGGGACAGGGGTCCTCTCGAACACTGAAGCTTTCTTT. Residues: CASSSTGTGVLSNTEAFF. The V gene is TRBV7-9, the J gene TRBJ1-1; 10 bases are shared with TRBD1. Germline V gene data show CDR1 as SEHNR and CDR2 as FQNEAQ (reference sequence). Losses at the gene ends were 4 bases for V and 1 base for J; bases not matched to a gene: 12. The CDR3 spans 18 residues. Together with reference TRBV7-9 and TRBJ1-1, the CDR3 gives the full variable domain: DTGVSQNPRHKITKRGQNVTFRCDPISEHNRLYWYRQTLGQGPEFLTYFQNEAQLEKSRLLSDRFSAERPKGSFSTLEIQRTEQGDSAMYLCASSSTGTGVLSNTEAFFGQGTRLTVV.

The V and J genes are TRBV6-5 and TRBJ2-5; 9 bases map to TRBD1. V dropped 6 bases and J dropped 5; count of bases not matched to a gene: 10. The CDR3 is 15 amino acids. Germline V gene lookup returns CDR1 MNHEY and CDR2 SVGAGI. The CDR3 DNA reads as TGTGCCAGCAGCTCCCCCGGGACAGGGTGGGAGACCCAGTACTTC. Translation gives CASSSPGTGWETQYF.

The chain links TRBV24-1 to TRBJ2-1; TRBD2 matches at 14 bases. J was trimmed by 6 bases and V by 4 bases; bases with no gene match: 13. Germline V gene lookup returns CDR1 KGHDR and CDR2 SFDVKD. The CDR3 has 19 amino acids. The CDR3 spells CATSDITGTSGSDFNEQFF. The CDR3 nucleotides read TGTGCCACCAGTGACATTACCGGGACTAGCGGGAGCGATTTCAATGAGCAGTTCTTC.

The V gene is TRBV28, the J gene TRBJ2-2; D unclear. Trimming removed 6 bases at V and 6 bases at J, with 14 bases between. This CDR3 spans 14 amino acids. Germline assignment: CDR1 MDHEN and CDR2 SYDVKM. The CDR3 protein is CASSQAPFAGELFF. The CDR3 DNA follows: TGTGCCAGCAGCCAGGCCCCTTTCGCCGGGGAGCTGTTTTTT.

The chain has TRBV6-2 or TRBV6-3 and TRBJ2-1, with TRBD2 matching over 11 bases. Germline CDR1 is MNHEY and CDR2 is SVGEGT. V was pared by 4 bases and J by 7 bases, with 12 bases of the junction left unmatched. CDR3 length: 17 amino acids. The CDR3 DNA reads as TGTGCCAGCAGTTCCGCCCTGTTAGTAGCGGGAGGGAATGAGCAGTTCTTC. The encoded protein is CASSSALLVAGGNEQFF.

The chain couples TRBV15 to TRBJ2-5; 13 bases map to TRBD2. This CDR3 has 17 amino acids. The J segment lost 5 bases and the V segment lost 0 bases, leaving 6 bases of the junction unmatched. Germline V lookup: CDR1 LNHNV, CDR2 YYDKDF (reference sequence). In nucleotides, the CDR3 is TGTGCCACCAGCAGAGATCGACTAGCGGGAGGCCGGGAGACCCAGTACTTC. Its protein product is CATSRDRLAGGRETQYF.

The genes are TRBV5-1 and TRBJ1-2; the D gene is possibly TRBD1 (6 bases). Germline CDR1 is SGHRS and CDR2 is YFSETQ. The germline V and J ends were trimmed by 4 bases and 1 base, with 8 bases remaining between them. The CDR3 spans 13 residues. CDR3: CASSRTDNYGYTF. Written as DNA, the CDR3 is TGCGCCAGCAGCCGGACAGATAACTATGGCTACACCTTC. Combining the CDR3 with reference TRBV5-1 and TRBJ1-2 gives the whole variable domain KAGVTQTPRYLIKTRGQQVTLSCSPISGHRSVSWYQQTPGQGLQFLFEYFSETQRNKGNFPGRFSGRQFSNSRSEMNVSTLELGDSALYLCASSRTDNYGYTFGSGTRLTVV.

The CDR3 here is CASSTEGGNTGELFF. CDR3 nucleotide sequence: TGTGCCAGCAGCACTGAGGGGGGAAACACCGGGGAGCTGTTTTTT. This chain links TRBV6-4 with TRBJ2-2; D tentatively fits TRBD1 or TRBD2 (6 bases each). CDR1 is MRHNA, CDR2 SNTAGT, per germline. The CDR3 is made up of 15 amino acids. V dropped 6 bases and J dropped 2 bases, with 13 bases sitting between them.

CDR3 DNA sequence: TGTGCCAGCAGCAGTACAGATACGCAGTATTTT. Its translation: CASSSTDTQYF. The gene calls are TRBV3-1 (or the pseudogene TRBV3-2) and TRBJ2-3; D gene unclear. V was pared by 5 bases and J by 3 bases, with 3 bases between. CDR3 length equals 11 residues. Germline V lookup: CDR1 LGHDT, CDR2 YNNKEL (reference sequence).

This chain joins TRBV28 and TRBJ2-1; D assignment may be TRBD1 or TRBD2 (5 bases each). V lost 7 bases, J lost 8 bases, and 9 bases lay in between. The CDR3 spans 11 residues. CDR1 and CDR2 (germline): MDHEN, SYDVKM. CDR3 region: CASTWGYEQFF. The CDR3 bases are TGTGCCAGCACCTGGGGGTATGAGCAGTTCTTC.

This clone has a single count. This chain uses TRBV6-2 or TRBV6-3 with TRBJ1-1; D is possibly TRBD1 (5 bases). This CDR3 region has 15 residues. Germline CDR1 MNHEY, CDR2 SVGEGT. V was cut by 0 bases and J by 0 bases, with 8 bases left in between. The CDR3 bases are TGTGCCAGCAGTTACTCGAAGGGGCTGAACACTGAAGCTTTCTTT. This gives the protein CASSYSKGLNTEAFF.

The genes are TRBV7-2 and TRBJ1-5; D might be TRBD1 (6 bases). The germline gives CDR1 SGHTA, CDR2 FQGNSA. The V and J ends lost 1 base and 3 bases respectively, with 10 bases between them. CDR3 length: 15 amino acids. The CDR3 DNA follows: TGTGCCAGCAGCTTAGGAGGACAGCACAATCAGCCCCAGCATTTT. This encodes CASSLGGQHNQPQHF.

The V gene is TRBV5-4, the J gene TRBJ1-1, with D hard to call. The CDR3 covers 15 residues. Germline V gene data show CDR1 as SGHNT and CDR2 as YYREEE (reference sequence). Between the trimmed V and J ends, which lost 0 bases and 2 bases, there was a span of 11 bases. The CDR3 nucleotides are TGTGCCAGCAGCTTGGGGTCCTCTACTAACACTGAAGCTTTCTTT. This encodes CASSLGSSTNTEAFF.